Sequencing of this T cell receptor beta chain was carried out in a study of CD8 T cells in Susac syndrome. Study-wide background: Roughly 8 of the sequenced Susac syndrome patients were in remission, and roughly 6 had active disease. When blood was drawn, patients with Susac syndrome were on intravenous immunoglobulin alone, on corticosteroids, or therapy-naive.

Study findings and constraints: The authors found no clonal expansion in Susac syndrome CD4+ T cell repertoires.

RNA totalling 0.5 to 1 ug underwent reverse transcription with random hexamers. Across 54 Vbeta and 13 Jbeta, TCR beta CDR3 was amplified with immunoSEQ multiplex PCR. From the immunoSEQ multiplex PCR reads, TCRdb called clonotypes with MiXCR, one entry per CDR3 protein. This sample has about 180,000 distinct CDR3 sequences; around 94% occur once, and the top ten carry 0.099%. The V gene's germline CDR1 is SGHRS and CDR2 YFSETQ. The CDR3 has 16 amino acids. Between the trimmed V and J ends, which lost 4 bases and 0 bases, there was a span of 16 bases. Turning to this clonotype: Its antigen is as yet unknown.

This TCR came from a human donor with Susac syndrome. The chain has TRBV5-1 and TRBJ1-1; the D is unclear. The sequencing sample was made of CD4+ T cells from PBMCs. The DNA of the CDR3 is TGCGCCAGCAGCACCGCACGGATTGGCATGAACACTGAAGCTTTCTTT. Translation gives CASSTARIGMNTEAFF.